The entry that follows covers one T cell receptor beta chain sequence. The antigen is not known. The source of the sample is a study of PD-1 blockade in classical Hodgkin lymphoma. Study-wide findings and caveats: When nivolumab was started under 1 year after ASCT, patients were excluded. Complete responders showed a baseline diversity that resembled the diversity of newly diagnosed patients.

The germline V gene encodes CDR1 MGHRA and CDR2 YSYEKL. This CDR3 has 14 amino acids. V shed 1 base and J shed 5 bases, with 11 bases lying between them. All patients relapsed after autologous stem cell transplantation, and brentuximab vedotin exposure varied. Measured with immunoSEQ multiplex PCR; TCRdb has only the in-frame clones, and not every one. The data contain about 97,000 clones, approximately 83% of them singletons. The origin of this receptor is a human donor with classical Hodgkin lymphoma. Source: peripheral blood mononuclear cells (PBMCs), taken at baseline. The chain links TRBV4-1 to TRBJ1-2; tentative D call: TRBD1 (5 bases). The CDR3 region is CASSQVGEGYGYTF. In DNA form, the CDR3 reads TGCGCCAGCAGCCAAGTAGGGGAAGGATATGGCTACACCTTC.